The TCR beta chain described here comes from a study of brain T cells in children with intractable seizures. Time point in this sample: blood from clinic visit 5 months post-surgery; TSC patient then seizure free. Sequencing was limited to surgery cases with top T cell transcript signatures in brain tissue. Patients received at least one anti-epileptic drug before surgery. The ends were cut back, 6 bases at V and 3 bases at J, with 9 bases in the middle. The CDR3 has 13 residues. Germline assignment: CDR1 MNHEY and CDR2 SMNVEV (reference sequence). Notes on the study in general: Pre-surgery blood may have been undersampled, hiding some clones.

A word on this clone: Its antigen is undetermined.

The table came from immunoSEQ multiplex PCR; TCRdb's copy has only in-frame clones and leaves some out. This sample carries about 350,000 clones, more than 85% of them seen once, and the ten largest clones take 5.7%. The chain is built from TRBV27 and TRBJ2-1; D tentatively fits TRBD1 or TRBD2 (6 bases each). Material: peripheral blood, obtained approximately 5 months after surgery. This receptor was taken from a boy under two years old with tuberous sclerosis and intractable seizures. The chain's CDR3 is CASRQGLYNEQFF. The CDR3 DNA reads TGTGCCAGCAGACAGGGACTCTACAATGAGCAGTTCTTC.